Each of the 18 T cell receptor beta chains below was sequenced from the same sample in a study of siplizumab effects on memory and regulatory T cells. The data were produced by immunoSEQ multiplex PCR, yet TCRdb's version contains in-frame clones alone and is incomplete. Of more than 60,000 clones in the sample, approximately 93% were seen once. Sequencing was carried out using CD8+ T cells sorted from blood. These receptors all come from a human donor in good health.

CDR3 residues: CASSPGLAEDTQYF. In DNA form, the CDR3 reads TGCGCCAGCAGCCCGGGACTAGCAGAAGATACGCAGTATTTT. The chain links TRBV5-1 to TRBJ2-3; 9 nucleotides match TRBD2. V shed 4 bases, J shed 5 bases, and the junction held 5 bases outside the gene matches. Per germline, CDR1 SGHRS and CDR2 YFSETQ. The CDR3 loop spans 14 amino acids.

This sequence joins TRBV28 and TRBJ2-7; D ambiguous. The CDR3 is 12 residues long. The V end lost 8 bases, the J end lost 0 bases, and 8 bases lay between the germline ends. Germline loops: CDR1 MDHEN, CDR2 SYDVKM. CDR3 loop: CASGSSSYEQYF. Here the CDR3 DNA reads TGTGCCAGCGGCTCGAGCTCCTACGAGCAGTACTTC.

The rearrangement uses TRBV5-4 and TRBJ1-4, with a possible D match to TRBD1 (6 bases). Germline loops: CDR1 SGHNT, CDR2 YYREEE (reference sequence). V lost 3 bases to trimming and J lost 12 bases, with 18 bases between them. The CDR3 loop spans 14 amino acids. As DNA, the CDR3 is TGTGCCAGCAGCTCGGAGCAGATACAGGGTGAACTGTTTTTT. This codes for CASSSEQIQGELFF. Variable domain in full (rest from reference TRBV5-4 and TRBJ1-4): ETGVTQSPTHLIKTRGQQVTLRCSSQSGHNTVSWYQQALGQGPQFIFQYYREEENGRGNFPPRFSGLQFPNYSSELNVNALELDDSALYLCASSSEQIQGELFFGSGTQLSVL.

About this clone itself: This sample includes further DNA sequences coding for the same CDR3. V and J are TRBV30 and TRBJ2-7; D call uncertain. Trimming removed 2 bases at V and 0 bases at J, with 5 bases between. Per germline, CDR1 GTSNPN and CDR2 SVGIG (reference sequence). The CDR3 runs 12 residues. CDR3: CAWSLSSYEQYF. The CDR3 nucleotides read TGTGCCTGGAGTTTAAGCTCCTACGAGCAGTACTTC.

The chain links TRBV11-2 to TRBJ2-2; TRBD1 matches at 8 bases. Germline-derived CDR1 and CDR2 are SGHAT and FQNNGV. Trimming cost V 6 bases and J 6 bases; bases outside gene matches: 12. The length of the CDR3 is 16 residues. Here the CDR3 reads CASRPAGGVGSGELFF. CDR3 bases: TGTGCCAGCAGGCCGGCAGGGGGCGTTGGATCCGGGGAGCTGTTTTTT.

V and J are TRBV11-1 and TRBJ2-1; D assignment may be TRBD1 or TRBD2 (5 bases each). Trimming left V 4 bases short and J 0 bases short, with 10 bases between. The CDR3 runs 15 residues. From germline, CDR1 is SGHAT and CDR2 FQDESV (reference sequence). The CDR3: CASSSIGGSYNEQFF. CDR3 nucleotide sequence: TGTGCCAGCAGCTCGATTGGGGGCTCCTACAATGAGCAGTTCTTC.

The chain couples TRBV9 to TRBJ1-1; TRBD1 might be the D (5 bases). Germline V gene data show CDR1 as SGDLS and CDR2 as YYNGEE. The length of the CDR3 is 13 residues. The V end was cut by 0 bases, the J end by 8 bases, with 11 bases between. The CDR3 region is CASSVATGTEAFF. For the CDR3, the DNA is TGTGCCAGCAGCGTAGCGACTGGGACCGAAGCTTTCTTT.

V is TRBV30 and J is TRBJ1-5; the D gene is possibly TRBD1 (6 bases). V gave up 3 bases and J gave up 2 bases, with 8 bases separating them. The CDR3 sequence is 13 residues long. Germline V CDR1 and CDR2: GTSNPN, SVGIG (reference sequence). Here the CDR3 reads CAWSQGRNQPQHF. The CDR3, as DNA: TGTGCCTGGAGCCAGGGGCGCAATCAGCCCCAGCATTTT.

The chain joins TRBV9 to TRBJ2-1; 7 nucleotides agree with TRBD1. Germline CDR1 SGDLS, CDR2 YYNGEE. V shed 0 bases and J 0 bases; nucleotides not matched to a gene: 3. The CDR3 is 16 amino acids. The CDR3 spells CASSVESGGSYNEQFF. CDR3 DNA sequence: TGTGCCAGCAGCGTAGAATCAGGGGGCTCCTACAATGAGCAGTTCTTC.

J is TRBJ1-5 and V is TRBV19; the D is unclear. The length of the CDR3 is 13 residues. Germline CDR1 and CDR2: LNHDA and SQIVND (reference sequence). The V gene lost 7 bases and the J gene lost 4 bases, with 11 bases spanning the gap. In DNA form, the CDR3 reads TGTGCCAGTACCCCCGAGCGGAATCAGCCCCAGCATTTT. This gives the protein CASTPERNQPQHF.

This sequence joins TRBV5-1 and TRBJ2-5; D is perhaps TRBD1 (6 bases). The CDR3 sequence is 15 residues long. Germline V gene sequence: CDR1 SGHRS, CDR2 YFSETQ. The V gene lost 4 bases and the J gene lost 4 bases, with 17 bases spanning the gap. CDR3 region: CASSTLQGTLETQYF. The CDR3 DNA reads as TGCGCCAGCAGCACCCTACAGGGAACATTAGAGACCCAGTACTTC.

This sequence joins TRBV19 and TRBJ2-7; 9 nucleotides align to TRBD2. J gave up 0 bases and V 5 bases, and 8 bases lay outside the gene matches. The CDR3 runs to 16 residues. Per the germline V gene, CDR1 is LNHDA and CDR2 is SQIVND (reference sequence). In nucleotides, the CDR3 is TGTGCCAGTAGTCGCGACGGACTAGCGCTCTCCTACGAGCAGTACTTC. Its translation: CASSRDGLALSYEQYF.

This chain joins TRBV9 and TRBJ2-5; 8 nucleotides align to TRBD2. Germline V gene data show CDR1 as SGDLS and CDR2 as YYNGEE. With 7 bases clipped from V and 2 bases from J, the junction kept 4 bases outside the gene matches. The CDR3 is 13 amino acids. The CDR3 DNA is TGTGCCAGCGGGGCGGGGGGACAAGAGACCCAGTACTTC. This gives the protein CASGAGGQETQYF.

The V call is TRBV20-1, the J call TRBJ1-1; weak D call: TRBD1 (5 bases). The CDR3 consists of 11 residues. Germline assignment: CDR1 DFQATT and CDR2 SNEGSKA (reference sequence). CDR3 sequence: CGSRVYTEAFF. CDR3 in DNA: TGCGGATCCAGGGTTTACACTGAAGCTTTCTTT.

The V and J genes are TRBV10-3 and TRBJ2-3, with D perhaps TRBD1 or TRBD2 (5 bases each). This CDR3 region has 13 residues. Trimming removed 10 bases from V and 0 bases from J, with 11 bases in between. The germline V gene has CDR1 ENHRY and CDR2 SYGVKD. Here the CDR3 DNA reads TGTGCCACCCGGGGACCAAGCACAGATACGCAGTATTTT. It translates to CATRGPSTDTQYF.

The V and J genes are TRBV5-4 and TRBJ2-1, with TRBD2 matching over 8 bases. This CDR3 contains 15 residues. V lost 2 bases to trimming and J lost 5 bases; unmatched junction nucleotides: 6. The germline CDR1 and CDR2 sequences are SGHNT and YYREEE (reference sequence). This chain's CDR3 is CASSFRGGLNNEQFF. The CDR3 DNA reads TGTGCCAGCAGCTTCCGGGGGGGCCTTAACAATGAGCAGTTCTTC.

In DNA form, the CDR3 reads TGTGCCAGCAGTCCGACAGGGGGCGCGATCTACGAGCAGTACTTC. As protein: CASSPTGGAIYEQYF. The chain has TRBV27 and TRBJ2-7; 10 positions agree with TRBD1. CDR3 length: 15 residues. CDR1 is MNHEY, CDR2 SMNVEV, per germline (reference sequence). V trimming: 5 bases; J trimming: 3 bases; junction bases outside the gene matches: 7.

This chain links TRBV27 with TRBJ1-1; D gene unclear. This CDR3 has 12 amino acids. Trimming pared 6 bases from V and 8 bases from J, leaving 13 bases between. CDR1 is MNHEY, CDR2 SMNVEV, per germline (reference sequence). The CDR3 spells CASRALVGEAFF. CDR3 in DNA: TGTGCCAGCAGAGCGTTGGTCGGAGAAGCTTTCTTT.